The clone carrying this T cell receptor beta chain was picked up many times. Its antigen is undetermined. The sequenced patients had an expansion of CD8+CD57+ cells seen by flow cytometry. Everyone among the patients had severe acquired aplastic anemia. All patients were therapy-naive when blood was sampled. Genomic DNA, serving as template, underwent TCR beta VDJ and CDR3 profiling. TCRdb processed the reads anew with MiXCR; each CDR3 protein has one entry. The sample lists 170,000 or so distinct CDR3 sequences, more than 60% occurring once. CDR3 length: 13 amino acids. Germline V gives CDR1 DFQATT, CDR2 SNEGSKA (reference sequence). J lost 3 bases, V lost 3 bases, and 1 base had no gene match. The data stem from a study of CD8+CD57+ T cells in acquired aplastic anemia. About the study: Yields of DNA that came from sorted CD4+ and CD8+ cells averaged roughly 3 ug.

Points from the study as a whole: Twenty-nine CD8+ CDR3 sequences were shared between patients and controls.

This receptor was taken from a human donor with aplastic anemia. Sequencing used sorted CD4+, CD8+, or CD8+CD57+ T cells (not recorded which) from PBMCs. The chain recombines TRBV20-1 with TRBJ2-2, with TRBD1 identical over 7 bases. CDR3 residues: CSASQGDTGELFF. The CDR3 region has the DNA TGCAGTGCTAGCCAGGGGGACACCGGGGAGCTGTTTTTT.